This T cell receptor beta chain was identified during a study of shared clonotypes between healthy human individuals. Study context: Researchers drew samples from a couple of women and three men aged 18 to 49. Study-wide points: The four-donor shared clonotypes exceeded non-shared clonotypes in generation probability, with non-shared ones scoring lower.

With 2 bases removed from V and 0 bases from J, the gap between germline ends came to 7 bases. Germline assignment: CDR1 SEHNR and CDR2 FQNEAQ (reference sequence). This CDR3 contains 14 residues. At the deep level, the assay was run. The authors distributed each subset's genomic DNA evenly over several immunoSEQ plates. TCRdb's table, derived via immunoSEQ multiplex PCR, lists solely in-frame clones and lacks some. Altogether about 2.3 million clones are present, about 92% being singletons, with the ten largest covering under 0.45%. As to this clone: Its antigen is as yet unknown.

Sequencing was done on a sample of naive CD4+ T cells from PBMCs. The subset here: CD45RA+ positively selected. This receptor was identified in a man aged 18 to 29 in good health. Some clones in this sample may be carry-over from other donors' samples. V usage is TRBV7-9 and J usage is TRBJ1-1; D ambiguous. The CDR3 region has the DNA TGTGCCAGCAGCTTAAGGTCAGTGAACACTGAAGCTTTCTTT. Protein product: CASSLRSVNTEAFF.